These T cell receptor beta chains were read from a single sample in a study of identical twins. Using its own MiXCR run on the 5' RACE reads, TCRdb lists one record per CDR3 protein. This sample has 200,000 to 250,000 distinct CDR3 sequences, with about 12% found just once. These data are also associated with another study on yellow fever vaccine responses in identical twins.

Source material: memory (CD45RO+) T cells sorted from blood. The receptors stem from a woman aged 18-29 years in good health. Both conserved end residues are part of each CDR3. The order of the fields is V gene, D gene, clone size, J gene, CDR3 DNA, CDR3 protein. A D gene is named only where the DNA matches it firmly. Clone size appears in some rows only: once, few, many, or a class for an expanded clone.

>TRBV5-1|NA|NA|TRBJ2-5
TGCGCCAGCAGCTCCCCGGGGGAGACCCAGTACTTC
CASSSPGETQYF
>TRBV20-1|NA|NA|TRBJ2-3
TGCAGTGCTAGCCCCCTAACTTCAGGGGATACGCAGTATTTT
CSASPLTSGDTQYF
>TRBV19|NA|NA|TRBJ2-5
TGTGCCAGTAGTATACCCGGGAGACAAGAGACCCAGTACTTC
CASSIPGRQETQYF
>TRBV14|NA|NA|TRBJ2-1
TGTGCCAGCAGCCAAGATAAGAGTCCCCAGTTCTTC
CASSQDKSPQFF
>TRBV6-1|NA|NA|TRBJ2-3
TGTGCCAGCAGTGTTCTAAGCGGGAGCACAGATACGCAGTATTTT
CASSVLSGSTDTQYF
>TRBV6-7|NA|NA|TRBJ2-7
TGTGCCAGCAGTTCCTTATTGGGACAACAGTACTTC
CASSSLLGQQYF
>TRBV10-3|NA|many|TRBJ2-7
TGTGCCATCAGTGAGTCTACCTACGAGCAGTACTTC
CAISESTYEQYF
>TRBV20-1|NA|NA|TRBJ1-2
TGCAGTGCTCACGGGAGGGTAAACGGCTACACCTTC
CSAHGRVNGYTF
>TRBV5-6|NA|few|TRBJ1-2
TGTGCCAGCAGCTTCGGCCAGACGGGGCCGAACTATGGCTACACCTTC
CASSFGQTGPNYGYTF
>TRBV12-3/TRBV12-4|NA|NA|TRBJ2-2
TGTGCCAGCACAGTCTCCAGGACCGGGGAGCTGTTTTTT
CASTVSRTGELFF
>TRBV11-2|NA|many|TRBJ2-1
TGTGCCAGCAGCTCCCGGCCCTTAGTAGATGAGCAGTTCTTC
CASSSRPLVDEQFF
>TRBV11-3|TRBD2|NA|TRBJ2-3
TGTGCCAGCAGTCCATCCGCGGGGGCAGATACGCAGTATTTT
CASSPSAGADTQYF
>TRBV19|TRBD2|NA|TRBJ2-3
TGTGCCAGTAGCATGCCCCGACTAGCGGGGGGTAGCACAGATACGCAGTATTTT
CASSMPRLAGGSTDTQYF
>TRBV20-1|NA|NA|TRBJ2-7
TGCAGTGCTAGAGATTTTAGCGAGCAGTACTTC
CSARDFSEQYF
>TRBV6-6|NA|NA|TRBJ1-5
TGTGCCAGCAGCTTGGACAAAAATCAGCCCCAGCATTTT
CASSLDKNQPQHF
>TRBV29-1|NA|NA|TRBJ1-1
TGCAGCGTTTACCGAGGTTCCGAAGCTTTCTTT
CSVYRGSEAFF
>TRBV10-3|TRBD1|many|TRBJ2-7
TGTGCCATCAGCGGGACAGGGGACTACGAGCAGTACTTC
CAISGTGDYEQYF
>TRBV6-5|TRBD1|few|TRBJ1-4
TGTGCCAGCAGTTACGGACAGGGGCAGGTTAGGACTGAAAAACTGTTTTTT
CASSYGQGQVRTEKLFF
>TRBV6-5|NA|NA|TRBJ2-2
TGTGCCAGCAGTTACTATGCGCTACTGAACACCGGGGAGCTGTTTTTT
CASSYYALLNTGELFF
>TRBV10-3|TRBD1|few|TRBJ2-5
TGTGCCATCAGTGGAGGCAGGGGGCAGGAGACCCAGTACTTC
CAISGGRGQETQYF
>TRBV5-5|NA|many|TRBJ2-5
TGTGCCAGCAGCTTGGGAAACAGGGAGACCCAGTACTTC
CASSLGNRETQYF
>TRBV6-2/TRBV6-3|TRBD2|few|TRBJ2-1
TGTGCCAGCAGTTATTATGTGGGACTAGCGGAGGGAAGCTCCTACAATGAGCAGTTCTTC
CASSYYVGLAEGSSYNEQFF
>TRBV6-5|NA|NA|TRBJ2-1
TGTGCCGGCAGTTATCTTCCGGGACTTAGCCATGAGCAGTTCTTC
CAGSYLPGLSHEQFF
>TRBV10-3|NA|NA|TRBJ2-7
TGTGCCATCAGTGAAGGGGGACGTACATCTAGCGAGCAGTACTTC
CAISEGGRTSSEQYF
>TRBV7-9|NA|NA|TRBJ2-5
TGTGCCTCGGCCCCGGACAGAGAAGAGACCCAGTACTTC
CASAPDREETQYF
>TRBV12-3/TRBV12-4|NA|few|TRBJ2-7
TGTGCCAGCAGCAACCGCTACGAGCAGTACTTC
CASSNRYEQYF
>TRBV20-1|TRBD2|few|TRBJ2-2
TGCAGTGCCACTCCTGGGGCGGGGGACACCGGGGAGCTGTTTTTT
CSATPGAGDTGELFF
>TRBV29-1|TRBD2|NA|TRBJ2-1
TGCAGCGTTGGTAGCGGGGGGCTCAACAATGAGCAGTTCTTC
CSVGSGGLNNEQFF
>TRBV11-2|NA|NA|TRBJ1-1
TGTGCCAGCACCCAACTTTGGACCAGGGCTGACACTGAAGCTTTCTTT
CASTQLWTRADTEAFF
>TRBV3-1|TRBD1|NA|TRBJ1-4
TGTGCCAGCAGCAAGAGGGGACAGGGAAGTGAAAAACTGTTTTTT
CASSKRGQGSEKLFF
>TRBV10-3|TRBD2|few|TRBJ2-7
TGTGCCACGAGGATAGGACTAGCGGGAGGTCACGAGCAGTACTTC
CATRIGLAGGHEQYF
>TRBV20-1|TRBD1|many|TRBJ1-6
TGCAGTGCTAGAGATCCGAGGACAGGACAACTTTCACCCCTCCACTTT
CSARDPRTGQLSPLHF
>TRBV6-1|NA|few|TRBJ2-3
TGTGCCAGCAGTGAAGCTACCCAAATGCCCACAGATACGCAGTATTTT
CASSEATQMPTDTQYF
>TRBV11-2|TRBD1|NA|TRBJ1-2
TGTGCCAGCAGCACAGGGGCGGGATGGTCCTATGGCTACACCTTC
CASSTGAGWSYGYTF
>TRBV10-3|NA|NA|TRBJ2-6
TGTGCCATCAGTGAGTCCTACGTCCTGACTTTC
CAISESYVLTF
>TRBV20-1|NA|many|TRBJ2-7
TGCAGTGCTAGTCCGCCCCCGGGCCGCTACGAGCAGTACTTC
CSASPPPGRYEQYF
>TRBV5-1|NA|few|TRBJ1-1
TGCGCCAGCAGCCTGCCCGGACCCTGGGCGATGAACACTGAAGCTTTCTTT
CASSLPGPWAMNTEAFF
>TRBV6-5|NA|NA|TRBJ1-1
TGTGCCAGCAGTTGGACAATCTACACTGAAGCTTTCTTT
CASSWTIYTEAFF
>TRBV4-2|TRBD1|many|TRBJ2-1
TGTGCCAGCAGCCATTCTGGGACAGGGGGCATAGACAATGAGCAGTTCTTC
CASSHSGTGGIDNEQFF
>TRBV6-2/TRBV6-3|NA|few|TRBJ2-3
TGTGCCAGCAGTTACGGGGGAGCCACAGATACGCAGTATTTT
CASSYGGATDTQYF
>TRBV7-2|TRBD2|NA|TRBJ2-4
TGTGCCAGCAGCCGGGGTCGGCTAGCGGGCAAAAACATTCAGTACTTC
CASSRGRLAGKNIQYF
>TRBV20-1|TRBD2|NA|TRBJ2-2
TGCAGTGCTCCTAGCGGGAGAAACCCCGGGGAGCTGTTTTTT
CSAPSGRNPGELFF
>TRBV7-3|TRBD2|few|TRBJ2-5
TGTGCCAGCAGCTTAAGAGCGGGGGGCACCTCGGCCCAGTACTTC
CASSLRAGGTSAQYF
>TRBV20-1|TRBD1|many|TRBJ2-4
TGCAGTGCCGGTTACCTAGACAGGGGCGGAAACATTCAGTACTTC
CSAGYLDRGGNIQYF
>TRBV15|NA|NA|TRBJ1-5
TGTGCCACCAGCCCCGGAGCCTTAAATCAGCCCCAGCATTTT
CATSPGALNQPQHF
>TRBV20-1|TRBD1|few|TRBJ1-5
TGCAGTGCTGCCAGGGGGCTCAATCAGCCCCAGCATTTT
CSAARGLNQPQHF
>TRBV7-2|TRBD2|NA|TRBJ2-5
TGTGCCAGCAGCTTAGGACTAGCGGGGGGGCGTGAGACCCAGTACTTC
CASSLGLAGGRETQYF
>TRBV20-1|TRBD2|NA|TRBJ2-1
TGCAGTGCTATACCGACTAGCTGGGTAGGCGGTGAGCAGTTCTTC
CSAIPTSWVGGEQFF
>TRBV5-5|TRBD2|few|TRBJ2-1
TGTGCCAGCAGCCAGGGACTAGCGTATGAGTTCTTC
CASSQGLAYEFF
>TRBV12-3/TRBV12-4|NA|few|TRBJ1-5
TGTGCCAGCAGTTTCCTCCCAGGAATTAGCAATCAGCCCCAGCATTTT
CASSFLPGISNQPQHF